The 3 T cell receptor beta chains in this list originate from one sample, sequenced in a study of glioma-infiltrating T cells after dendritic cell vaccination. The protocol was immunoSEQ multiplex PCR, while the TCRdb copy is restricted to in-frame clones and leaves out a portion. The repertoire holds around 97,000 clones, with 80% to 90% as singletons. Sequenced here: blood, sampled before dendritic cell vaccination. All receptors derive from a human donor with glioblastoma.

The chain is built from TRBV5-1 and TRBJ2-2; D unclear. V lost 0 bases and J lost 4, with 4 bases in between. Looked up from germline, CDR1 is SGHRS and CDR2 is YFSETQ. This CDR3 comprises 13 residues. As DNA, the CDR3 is TGCGCCAGCAGCTTGGCCGGCACCGGGGAGCTGTTTTTT. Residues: CASSLAGTGELFF.

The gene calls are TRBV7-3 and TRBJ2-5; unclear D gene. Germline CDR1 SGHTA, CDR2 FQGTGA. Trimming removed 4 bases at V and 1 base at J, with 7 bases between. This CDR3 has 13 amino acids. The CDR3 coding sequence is TGTGCCAGCAGCTCCGGTCCCCAAGAGACCCAGTACTTC. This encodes CASSSGPQETQYF.

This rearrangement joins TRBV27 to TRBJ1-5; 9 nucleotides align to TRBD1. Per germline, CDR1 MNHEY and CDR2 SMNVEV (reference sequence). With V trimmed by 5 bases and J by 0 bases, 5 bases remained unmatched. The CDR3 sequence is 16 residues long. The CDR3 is CASSHWTGDSNQPQHF. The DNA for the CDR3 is TGTGCCAGCAGTCACTGGACAGGGGATAGCAATCAGCCCCAGCATTTT.